These 27 T cell receptor beta chains came from one sample sequenced in a study of T cell repertoires in cytomegalovirus infection. Each CDR3 protein is one row after TCRdb ran MiXCR on the reads. In the table there are about 300,000 distinct CDR3 sequences, around 10% of which are singletons. The sample comprised PBMCs. The receptors were sampled from a human donor in good health (CMV status not recorded). Some clones in this sample may be carry-over from other donors' samples.

Ten or more counts support this clonotype. The V and J genes are TRBV14 and TRBJ2-1; no reliable D call. This CDR3 has 12 amino acids. Germline lookup yields CDR1 SGHDN and CDR2 FVKESK. Trimming took 2 bases from V and 4 from J, leaving 3 bases between them. The CDR3 loop is CASSQQYNEQFF. Written as DNA, the CDR3 is TGTGCCAGCAGCCAACAGTACAATGAGCAGTTCTTC. The complete variable domain, with remaining parts taken from reference TRBV14 and TRBJ2-1, reads EAGVTQFPSHSVIEKGQTVTLRCDPISGHDNLYWYRRVMGKEIKFLLHFVKESKQDESGMPNNRFLAERTGGTYSTLKVQPAELEDSGVYFCASSQQYNEQFFGPGTRLTVL.

This clonotype has at least ten counts. This chain links TRBV7-9 with TRBJ2-1; D gene uncertain. Looked up from germline, CDR1 is SEHNR and CDR2 is FQNEAQ (reference sequence). This CDR3 comprises 15 residues. Trimming left V 2 bases short and J 1 base short, with 9 bases between. The CDR3 loop reads CASSLKPLSYNEQFF. The CDR3 coding sequence is TGTGCCAGCAGCTTAAAGCCTCTTTCCTACAATGAGCAGTTCTTC.

This clonotype was seen a few times. The chain has TRBV19 and TRBJ2-3; 9 bases agree with TRBD2. V lost 8 bases and J lost 8; bases outside the gene matches: 8. The CDR3 loop spans 13 amino acids. CDR1 and CDR2 from the germline V gene are LNHDA and SQIVND (reference sequence). CDR3 bases: TGTGCCAGTTCCGCGGGGGGGCGGGGTACGCAGTATTTT. Its protein product is CASSAGGRGTQYF.

This clonotype was detected many times. This chain joins TRBV7-2 and TRBJ2-3, with TRBD2 matching over 12 bases. This CDR3 is built from 17 residues. Germline V gene data show CDR1 as SGHTA and CDR2 as FQGNSA. Unmatched junction bases numbered 4, after V lost 1 base and J lost 2 bases. The CDR3 DNA is TGTGCCAGCAGCTTAGGGCGACTAGCGGGGGCCACAGATACGCAGTATTTT. This gives the protein CASSLGRLAGATDTQYF.

This clonotype was observed many times. The chain has TRBV28 and TRBJ2-5; 9 nucleotides match TRBD1. From germline, CDR1 is MDHEN and CDR2 SYDVKM. The V segment lost 5 bases and the J segment 6 bases; nucleotides outside the gene matches: 10. The CDR3 is 15 residues long. The CDR3 here is CASSPRTGVGQTQYF. The CDR3 DNA sequence: TGTGCCAGCAGTCCGCGGACAGGGGTCGGTCAGACCCAGTACTTC.

This clonotype has ten or more counts. This chain uses TRBV7-2 with TRBJ2-7; no definite D call. This CDR3 contains 13 residues. Trimming left V 2 bases short and J 6 bases short, with 11 bases between. Looked up from germline, CDR1 is SGHTA and CDR2 is FQGNSA. CDR3: CASSLMPRGEQYF. CDR3 nucleotides: TGTGCCAGCAGCTTAATGCCGCGCGGCGAGCAGTACTTC.

Concerning this clonotype: A clone one base away is much larger, so this may be a read error. V gene TRBV7-2 combines with J gene TRBJ2-7, with a weak D call TRBD2 (5 bases). V lost 5 bases, J lost 3 bases, and 14 bases lay in between. Germline V lookup: CDR1 SGHTA, CDR2 FQGNSA. The CDR3 has 14 amino acids. The chain's CDR3 is CASSPQPEGYEQYV. The CDR3 DNA is TGTGCCAGCAGCCCTCAACCCGAGGGCTACGAGCAGTACGTC.

The V and J genes are TRBV5-1 and TRBJ1-5, with TRBD1 identical over 7 bases. Germline trimming cut 3 bases from V and 3 bases from J; bases unmatched to any gene: 6. This CDR3 comprises 15 residues. The germline V gene has CDR1 SGHRS and CDR2 YFSETQ. Written as DNA, the CDR3 is TGCGCCAGCAGCTCAGGGGGAGGAGCCAATCAGCCCCAGCATTTT. Protein: CASSSGGGANQPQHF.

In this sample, this clonotype turned up a few times. The rearrangement joins TRBV20-1 to TRBJ1-1, with no clear D. V shed 2 bases and J shed 2 bases, with 9 bases lying between them. This CDR3 comprises 13 residues. The germline V gene has CDR1 DFQATT and CDR2 SNEGSKA (reference sequence). The CDR3 bases are TGCAGTGCTAGATATCTGGGAAACACTGAAGCTTTCTTT. Translation: CSARYLGNTEAFF.

The chain joins TRBV20-1 to TRBJ2-1, with TRBD2 identical over 12 bases. CDR3 size: 14 residues. Germline values: CDR1 DFQATT, CDR2 SNEGSKA (reference sequence). V lost 6 bases, J lost 9 bases, and 9 bases stayed unmatched. In DNA, the CDR3 is TGCAGTGCACGAACTAGCGGGGGGAGCAGTGAGCAGTTCTTC. Its protein product is CSARTSGGSSEQFF.

This clonotype appeared many times. The chain is built from TRBV28 and TRBJ2-3; 15 bases fit TRBD2. Germline lookup yields CDR1 MDHEN and CDR2 SYDVKM. This CDR3 is 18 amino acids long. V shed 5 bases, J shed 2 bases, and the junction held 8 bases outside the gene matches. CDR3 protein: CASSPGLAGGRYTDTQYF. CDR3 DNA: TGTGCCAGCAGTCCTGGACTAGCGGGGGGGCGGTACACAGATACGCAGTATTTT.

This clonotype has ten or more counts. The chain recombines TRBV7-2 with TRBJ2-7, with D perhaps matching TRBD1 (6 bases). This CDR3 is built from 12 residues. V lost 2 bases, J lost 6 bases, and 8 bases lay in between. Germline V gene sequence: CDR1 SGHTA, CDR2 FQGNSA. The CDR3 DNA sequence: TGTGCCAGCAGCTTATACAGGGCCGAGCAGTACGTC. This codes for CASSLYRAEQYV.

The table lists this clonotype with many counts. The V gene is TRBV20-1, the J gene TRBJ2-3; 9 nucleotides line up with TRBD2. V lost 2 bases and J lost 5; bases outside the gene matches: 2. The CDR3 is 13 amino acids. CDR1 and CDR2 from the germline V gene are DFQATT and SNEGSKA (reference sequence). This CDR3 is CSARLAGLDTQYF. The CDR3 coding sequence is TGCAGTGCTAGACTAGCGGGGCTAGATACGCAGTATTTT.

The chain has TRBV5-1 and TRBJ2-2; possible D gene TRBD1, 6 bases. V lost 4 bases, J lost 7 bases, and 11 bases lay in between. The CDR3 extends over 13 amino acids. From germline, CDR1 is SGHRS and CDR2 YFSETQ. The DNA of the CDR3 is TGCGCCAGCAGCATCACAGGGATCGGGGAGCTGTTTTTT. Residues: CASSITGIGELFF.

Many counts were recorded for this clonotype. This chain connects TRBV20-1 to TRBJ2-3, with TRBD2 matching over 9 bases. The CDR3 length is 14 residues. J lost 4 bases, V lost 3 bases, and 5 bases had no gene match. Germline values: CDR1 DFQATT, CDR2 SNEGSKA (reference sequence). CDR3: CSASAAGGADTQYF. The DNA of the CDR3 is TGCAGTGCTAGCGCAGCGGGGGGCGCAGATACGCAGTATTTT.

V and J are TRBV7-3 and TRBJ2-5; D is perhaps TRBD1 or TRBD2 (5 bases each). V was shortened by 6 bases and J by 4 bases, with 12 bases between the two germline ends. The CDR3 runs to 13 residues. CDR1 SGHTA and CDR2 FQGTGA come from the germline V gene. The CDR3 reads CASRSPGRETQYF. In DNA form, the CDR3 reads TGTGCCAGCAGGAGCCCAGGGAGAGAGACCCAGTACTTC.

In this sample, this clonotype turned up many times. The CDR3 DNA sequence: TGTGCCAGCAGCTTAACACAAACTCAGCCCCAGCATTTT. This encodes CASSLTQTQPQHF. V and J are TRBV7-9 and TRBJ1-5, with unresolved D. Germline CDR1 reads SEHNR; CDR2 reads FQNEAQ (reference sequence). Trimming removed 2 bases from V and 6 bases from J, with 8 bases in between. This CDR3 is 13 amino acids long.

This clonotype appeared many times. The genes are TRBV7-9 and TRBJ1-4; D remains ambiguous. The germline gives CDR1 SEHNR, CDR2 FQNEAQ (reference sequence). The V and J ends lost 5 bases and 8 bases respectively, with 9 bases between them. The CDR3 spans 12 residues. CDR3 DNA: TGTGCCAGCAGCCAAACCCACGAAAAACTGTTTTTT. Protein: CASSQTHEKLFF.

This clonotype is medium-sized by share. This chain uses TRBV7-6 with TRBJ2-2; no reliable D call. CDR3 length: 12 amino acids. Trimming left V 7 bases short and J 3 bases short, with 6 bases between. The germline V gene encodes CDR1 SGHVS and CDR2 FNYEAQ. The CDR3 coding sequence is TGTGCCAGCACCCGATACACCGGGGAGCTGTTTTTT. Translating it yields CASTRYTGELFF. The full variable domain, with the rest looked up from reference TRBV7-6 and TRBJ2-2, is GAGVSQSPRYKVTKRGQDVALRCDPISGHVSLYWYRQALGQGPEFLTYFNYEAQQDKSGLPNDRFSAERPEGSISTLTIQRTEQRDSAMYRCASTRYTGELFFGEGSRLTVL.

This clonotype was seen many times. This CDR3 is CASSLFWTSNQPQHF. The CDR3 DNA reads TGTGCCAGCAGTTTATTCTGGACCAGCAATCAGCCCCAGCATTTT. This sequence joins TRBV28 and TRBJ1-5, with D unresolved. Looked up from germline, CDR1 is MDHEN and CDR2 is SYDVKM. With 1 base removed from V and 1 base from J, the gap between germline ends came to 8 bases. The CDR3 runs to 15 residues.

In this sample, this clonotype turned up many times. The rearrangement uses TRBV29-1 and TRBJ2-1; 12 nucleotides match TRBD1. V shed 6 bases and J 9 bases; nucleotides not matched to a gene: 3. The CDR3 loop spans 12 amino acids. Germline V lookup: CDR1 SQVTM, CDR2 ANQGSEA. This CDR3 reads CSVGTGGFEQFF. The DNA for the CDR3 is TGCAGCGTGGGGACAGGGGGCTTTGAGCAGTTCTTC.

The gene calls are TRBV18 and TRBJ1-2; D unclear. The germline V gene encodes CDR1 KGHSH and CDR2 LQKENI. The CDR3 consists of 13 residues. V was shortened by 5 bases and J by 3 bases, with 10 bases between the two germline ends. CDR3 bases: TGTGCCAGCTCAGATACGGGTTACTATGGCTACACCTTC. Its translation is CASSDTGYYGYTF.

This clonotype was detected ten times or more. This chain links TRBV12-3 or TRBV12-4 with TRBJ1-1; D might be TRBD1 (6 bases). Trimming pared 5 bases from V and 0 bases from J, leaving 13 bases between. The CDR3 has 15 amino acids. CDR3 in amino acids: CASSPFWTVNTEAFF. Here the CDR3 DNA reads TGTGCCAGCAGTCCCTTCTGGACAGTGAACACTGAAGCTTTCTTT.

This clonotype came up many times. The V call is TRBV28, the J call TRBJ2-2, with a tentative D call TRBD2 (6 bases). V was trimmed by 2 bases and J by 1 base, leaving 8 bases between them. The CDR3 extends over 15 amino acids. Looked up from germline, CDR1 is MDHEN and CDR2 is SYDVKM. The DNA of the CDR3 is TGTGCCAGCAGTTTAGGCGGGGTGAACACCGGGGAGCTGTTTTTT. It encodes CASSLGGVNTGELFF.

Many counts were recorded for this clonotype. The V gene is TRBV9, the J gene TRBJ1-1; D is undetermined. CDR1 and CDR2 (germline): SGDLS, YYNGEE. The V end was cut by 0 bases, the J end by 1 base, with 7 bases between. The CDR3 extends over 14 amino acids. This CDR3 is CASSVDLQNTEAFF. CDR3 sequence (DNA): TGTGCCAGCAGCGTAGATTTACAGAACACTGAAGCTTTCTTT.

The chain combines TRBV3-1 with TRBJ2-5; a possible D gene is TRBD2 (7 bases). Trimming left V 1 base short and J 10 bases short, with 19 bases between. The length of the CDR3 is 15 residues. Looked up from germline, CDR1 is LGHDT and CDR2 is YNNKEL (reference sequence). The DNA of the CDR3 is TGTGCCAGCAGCCAAGGGCTAGCCCGGGGGGCCTTCCAGTACTTC. It encodes CASSQGLARGAFQYF.

This chain uses TRBV5-6 with TRBJ2-7; TRBD2 might be the D (6 bases). Germline V gives CDR1 SGHDT, CDR2 YYEEEE. This CDR3 is built from 13 residues. The V gene lost 4 bases and the J gene lost 6 bases, with 14 bases spanning the gap. The CDR3: CASSITFGGEQYV. For the CDR3, the DNA is TGTGCCAGCAGCATCACGTTCGGGGGCGAGCAGTACGTC.